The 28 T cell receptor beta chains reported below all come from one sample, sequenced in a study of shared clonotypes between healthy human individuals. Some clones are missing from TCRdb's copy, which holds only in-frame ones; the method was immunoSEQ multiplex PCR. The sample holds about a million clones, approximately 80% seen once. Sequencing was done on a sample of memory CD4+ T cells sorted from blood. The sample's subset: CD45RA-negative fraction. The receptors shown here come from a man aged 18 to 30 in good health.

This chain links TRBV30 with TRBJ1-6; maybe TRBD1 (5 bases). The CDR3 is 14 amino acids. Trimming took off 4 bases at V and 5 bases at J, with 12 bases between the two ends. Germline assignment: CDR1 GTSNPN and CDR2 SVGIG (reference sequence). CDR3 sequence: CAWMGQGNNSPLHF. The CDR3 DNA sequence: TGTGCCTGGATGGGGCAGGGAAATAATTCACCCCTCCACTTT.

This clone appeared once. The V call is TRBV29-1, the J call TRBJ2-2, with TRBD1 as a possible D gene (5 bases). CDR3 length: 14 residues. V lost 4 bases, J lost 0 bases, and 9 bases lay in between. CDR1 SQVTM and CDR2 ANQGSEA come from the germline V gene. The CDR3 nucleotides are TGCAGCGTTGCACACAGGCCGAACACCGGGGAGCTGTTTTTT. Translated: CSVAHRPNTGELFF.

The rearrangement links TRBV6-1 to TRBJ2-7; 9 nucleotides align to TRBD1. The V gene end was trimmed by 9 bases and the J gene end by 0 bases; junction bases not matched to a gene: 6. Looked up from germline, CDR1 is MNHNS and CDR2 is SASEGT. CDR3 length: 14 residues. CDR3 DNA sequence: TGTGCCAGTGCCGGGACAGGGAGCTCCTACGAGCAGTACTTC. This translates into CASAGTGSSYEQYF.

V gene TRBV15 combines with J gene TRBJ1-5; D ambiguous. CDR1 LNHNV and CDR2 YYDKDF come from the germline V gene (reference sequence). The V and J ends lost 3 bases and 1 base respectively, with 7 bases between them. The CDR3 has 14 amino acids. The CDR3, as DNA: TGTGCCACCAGCAGCGCCCGGAGCAATCAGCCCCAGCATTTT. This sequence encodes CATSSARSNQPQHF.

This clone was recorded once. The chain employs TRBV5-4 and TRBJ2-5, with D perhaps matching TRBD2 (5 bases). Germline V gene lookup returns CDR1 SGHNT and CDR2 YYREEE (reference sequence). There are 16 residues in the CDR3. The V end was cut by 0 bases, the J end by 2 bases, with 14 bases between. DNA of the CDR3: TGTGCCAGCAGCTTGGGCGGGTCGGGGTGGCAAGAGACCCAGTACTTC. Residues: CASSLGGSGWQETQYF.

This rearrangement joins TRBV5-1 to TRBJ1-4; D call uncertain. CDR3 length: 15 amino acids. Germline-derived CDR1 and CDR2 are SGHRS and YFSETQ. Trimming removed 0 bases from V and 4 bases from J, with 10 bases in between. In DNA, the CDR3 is TGCGCCAGCAGCTTGGATGGAGGTATTAATGAAAAACTGTTTTTT. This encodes CASSLDGGINEKLFF.

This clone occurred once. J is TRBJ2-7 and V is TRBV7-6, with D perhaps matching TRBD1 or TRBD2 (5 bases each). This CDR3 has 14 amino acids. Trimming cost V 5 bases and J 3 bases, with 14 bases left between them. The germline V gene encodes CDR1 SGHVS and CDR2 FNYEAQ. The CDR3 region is CASSPQGRDYEQYF. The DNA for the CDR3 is TGTGCCAGCAGCCCCCAGGGACGGGACTACGAGCAGTACTTC.

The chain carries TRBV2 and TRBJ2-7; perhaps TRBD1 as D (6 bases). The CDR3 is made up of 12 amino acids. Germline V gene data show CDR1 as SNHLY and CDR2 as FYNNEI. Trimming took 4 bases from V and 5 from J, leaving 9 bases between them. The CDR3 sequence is CASSATGNEQYF. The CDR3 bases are TGTGCCAGCAGTGCAACAGGGAACGAGCAGTACTTC.

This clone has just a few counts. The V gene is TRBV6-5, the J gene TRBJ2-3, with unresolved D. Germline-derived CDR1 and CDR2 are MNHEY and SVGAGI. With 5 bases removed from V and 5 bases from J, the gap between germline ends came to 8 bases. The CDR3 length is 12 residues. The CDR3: CASSPNGDTQYF. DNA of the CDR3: TGTGCCAGCAGTCCCAACGGAGATACGCAGTATTTT.

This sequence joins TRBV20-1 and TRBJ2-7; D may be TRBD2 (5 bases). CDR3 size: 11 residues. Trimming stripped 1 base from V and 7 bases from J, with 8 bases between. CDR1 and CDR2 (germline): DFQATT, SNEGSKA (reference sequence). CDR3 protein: CSARGEREQYF. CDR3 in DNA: TGCAGTGCTAGAGGGGAGCGGGAGCAGTACTTC.

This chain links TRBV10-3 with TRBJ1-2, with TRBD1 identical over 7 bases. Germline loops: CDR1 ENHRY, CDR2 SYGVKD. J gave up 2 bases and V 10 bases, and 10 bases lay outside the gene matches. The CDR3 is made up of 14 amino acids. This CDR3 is CATRTGPGNYGYTF. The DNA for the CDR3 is TGTGCCACCAGGACAGGCCCCGGGAACTATGGCTACACCTTC.

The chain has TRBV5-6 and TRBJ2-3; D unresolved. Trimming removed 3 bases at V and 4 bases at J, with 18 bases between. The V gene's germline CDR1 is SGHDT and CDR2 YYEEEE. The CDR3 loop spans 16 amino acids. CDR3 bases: TGTGCCAGCAGCTCGAGGAAAAGAATACTCCCAGATACGCAGTATTTT. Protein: CASSSRKRILPDTQYF.

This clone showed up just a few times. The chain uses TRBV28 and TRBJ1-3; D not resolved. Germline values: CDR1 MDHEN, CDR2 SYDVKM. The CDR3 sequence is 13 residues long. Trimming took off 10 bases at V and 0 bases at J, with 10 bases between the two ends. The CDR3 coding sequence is TGTGCCATCTTACAGAGCTCTGGAAACACCATATATTTT. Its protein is CAILQSSGNTIYF.

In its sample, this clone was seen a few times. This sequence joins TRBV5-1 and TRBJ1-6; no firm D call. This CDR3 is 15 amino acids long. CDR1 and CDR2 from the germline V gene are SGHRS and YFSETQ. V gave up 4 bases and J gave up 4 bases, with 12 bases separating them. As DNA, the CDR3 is TGCGCCAGCAGCCCCCGGGAGGATTATAATTCACCCCTCCACTTT. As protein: CASSPREDYNSPLHF.

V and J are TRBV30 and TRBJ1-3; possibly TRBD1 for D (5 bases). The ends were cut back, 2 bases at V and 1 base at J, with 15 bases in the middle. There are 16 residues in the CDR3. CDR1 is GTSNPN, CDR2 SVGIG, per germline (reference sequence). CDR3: CAWSWLGAGSGNTIYF. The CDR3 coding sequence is TGTGCCTGGAGTTGGCTCGGGGCAGGGTCTGGAAACACCATATATTTT.

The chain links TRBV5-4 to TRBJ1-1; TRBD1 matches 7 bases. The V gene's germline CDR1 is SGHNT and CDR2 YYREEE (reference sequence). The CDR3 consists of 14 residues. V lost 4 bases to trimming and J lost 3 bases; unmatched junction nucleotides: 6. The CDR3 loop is CASSPDRAYTEAFF. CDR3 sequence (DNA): TGTGCCAGCAGCCCCGACAGGGCTTACACTGAAGCTTTCTTT.

The CDR3 reads CASRDRGNTYEQYF. Here the CDR3 DNA reads TGTGCCAGCAGGGACCGGGGGAATACCTACGAGCAGTACTTC. The chain joins TRBV7-2 to TRBJ2-7; TRBD2 is a possible D gene (6 bases). The CDR3 contains 14 residues. Trimming removed 6 bases from V and 2 bases from J, with 14 bases in between. CDR1 is SGHTA, CDR2 FQGNSA, per germline.

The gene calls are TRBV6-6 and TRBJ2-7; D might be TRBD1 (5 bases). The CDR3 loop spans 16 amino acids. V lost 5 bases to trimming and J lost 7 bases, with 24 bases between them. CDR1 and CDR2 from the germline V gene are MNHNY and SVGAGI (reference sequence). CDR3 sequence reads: CASSKPKGATMREQYF. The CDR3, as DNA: TGTGCCAGCAGTAAGCCGAAAGGGGCAACAATGAGGGAGCAGTACTTC.

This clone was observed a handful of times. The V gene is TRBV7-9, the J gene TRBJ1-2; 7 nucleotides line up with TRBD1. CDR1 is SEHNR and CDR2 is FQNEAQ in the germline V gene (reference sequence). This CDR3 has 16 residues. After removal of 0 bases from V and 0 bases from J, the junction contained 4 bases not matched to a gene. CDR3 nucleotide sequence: TGTGCCAGCAGCTTAGCGGACAGGAGGTCTAACTATGGCTACACCTTC. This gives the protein CASSLADRRSNYGYTF.

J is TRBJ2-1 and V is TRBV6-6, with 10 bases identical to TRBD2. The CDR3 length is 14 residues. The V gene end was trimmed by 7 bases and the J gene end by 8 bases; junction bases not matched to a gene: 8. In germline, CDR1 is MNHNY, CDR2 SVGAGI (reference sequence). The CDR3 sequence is CASNEREGRYEQFF. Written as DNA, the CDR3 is TGTGCCAGCAACGAGCGGGAGGGCCGGTATGAGCAGTTCTTC.

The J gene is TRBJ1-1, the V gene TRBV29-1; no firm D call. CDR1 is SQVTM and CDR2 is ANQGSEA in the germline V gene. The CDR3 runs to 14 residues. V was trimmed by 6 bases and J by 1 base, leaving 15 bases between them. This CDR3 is CSVTARLGNTEAFF. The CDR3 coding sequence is TGCAGCGTCACCGCCCGTCTAGGGAACACTGAAGCTTTCTTT.

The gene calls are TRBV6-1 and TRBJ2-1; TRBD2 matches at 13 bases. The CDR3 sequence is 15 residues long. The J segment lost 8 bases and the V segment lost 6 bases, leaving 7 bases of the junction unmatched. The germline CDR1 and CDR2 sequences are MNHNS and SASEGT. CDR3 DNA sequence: TGTGCCAGCAGCAGACTAGCGGGAGGTCGCGATGAGCAGTTCTTC. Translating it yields CASSRLAGGRDEQFF.

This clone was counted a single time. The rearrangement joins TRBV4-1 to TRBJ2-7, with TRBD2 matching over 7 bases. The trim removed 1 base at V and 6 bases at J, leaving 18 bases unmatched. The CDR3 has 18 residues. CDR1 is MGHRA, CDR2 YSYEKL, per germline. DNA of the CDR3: TGCGCCAGCAGCCAAGGCCCACTACAGAGAGGGAGGGCGGTCGAGCAGTACTTC. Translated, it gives CASSQGPLQRGRAVEQYF.

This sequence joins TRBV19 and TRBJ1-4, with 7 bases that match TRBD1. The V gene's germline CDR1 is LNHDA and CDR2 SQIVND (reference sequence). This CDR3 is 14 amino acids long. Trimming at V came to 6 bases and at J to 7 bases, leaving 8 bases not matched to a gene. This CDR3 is CASSSGTVPEKLFF. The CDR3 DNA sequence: TGTGCCAGTAGCTCCGGGACAGTTCCTGAAAAACTGTTTTTT.

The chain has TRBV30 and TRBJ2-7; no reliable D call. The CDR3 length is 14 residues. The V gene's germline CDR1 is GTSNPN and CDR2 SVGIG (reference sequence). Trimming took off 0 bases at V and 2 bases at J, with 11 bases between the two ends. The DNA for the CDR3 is TGTGCCTGGAGTGTAAACTTGGGCCCCTACGAGCAGTACTTC. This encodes CAWSVNLGPYEQYF.

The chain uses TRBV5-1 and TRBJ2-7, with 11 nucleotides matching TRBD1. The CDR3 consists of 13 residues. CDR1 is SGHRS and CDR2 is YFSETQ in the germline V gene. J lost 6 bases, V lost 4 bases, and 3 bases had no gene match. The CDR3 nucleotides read TGCGCCAGCAGCGAGGACAGGGGGCTCGAGCAGTACTTC. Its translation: CASSEDRGLEQYF. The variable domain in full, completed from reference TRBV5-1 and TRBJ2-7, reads KAGVTQTPRYLIKTRGQQVTLSCSPISGHRSVSWYQQTPGQGLQFLFEYFSETQRNKGNFPGRFSGRQFSNSRSEMNVSTLELGDSALYLCASSEDRGLEQYFGPGTRLTVT.

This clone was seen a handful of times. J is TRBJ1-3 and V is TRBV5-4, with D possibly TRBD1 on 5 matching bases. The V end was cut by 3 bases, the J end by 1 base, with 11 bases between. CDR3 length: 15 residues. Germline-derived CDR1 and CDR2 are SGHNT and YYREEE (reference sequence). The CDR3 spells CASSSSTASGNTIYF. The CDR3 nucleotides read TGTGCCAGCAGCTCGTCGACAGCGTCTGGAAACACCATATATTTT.

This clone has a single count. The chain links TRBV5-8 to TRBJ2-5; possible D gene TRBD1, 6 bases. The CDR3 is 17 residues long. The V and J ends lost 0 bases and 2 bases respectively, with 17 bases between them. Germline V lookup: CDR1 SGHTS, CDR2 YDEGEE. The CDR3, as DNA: TGTGCCAGCAGCTTGGGTTATTCCGGACAGTCACAAGAGACCCAGTACTTC. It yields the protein CASSLGYSGQSQETQYF.